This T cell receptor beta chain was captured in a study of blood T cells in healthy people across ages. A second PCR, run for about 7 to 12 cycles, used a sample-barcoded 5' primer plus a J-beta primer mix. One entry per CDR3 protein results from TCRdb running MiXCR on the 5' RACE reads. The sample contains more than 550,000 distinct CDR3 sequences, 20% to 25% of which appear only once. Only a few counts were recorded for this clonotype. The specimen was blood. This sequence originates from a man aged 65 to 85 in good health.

The DNA for the CDR3 is TGCGCCAGCAGCTCGGCTAGCCGGGCCAATGAGCAGTTCTTC. Translating gives CASSSASRANEQFF. V usage is TRBV5-1 and J usage is TRBJ2-1; perhaps TRBD2 as D (5 bases). The CDR3 consists of 14 residues. Looked up from germline, CDR1 is SGHRS and CDR2 is YFSETQ. The V and J ends lost 3 bases and 6 bases respectively, with 13 bases between them.